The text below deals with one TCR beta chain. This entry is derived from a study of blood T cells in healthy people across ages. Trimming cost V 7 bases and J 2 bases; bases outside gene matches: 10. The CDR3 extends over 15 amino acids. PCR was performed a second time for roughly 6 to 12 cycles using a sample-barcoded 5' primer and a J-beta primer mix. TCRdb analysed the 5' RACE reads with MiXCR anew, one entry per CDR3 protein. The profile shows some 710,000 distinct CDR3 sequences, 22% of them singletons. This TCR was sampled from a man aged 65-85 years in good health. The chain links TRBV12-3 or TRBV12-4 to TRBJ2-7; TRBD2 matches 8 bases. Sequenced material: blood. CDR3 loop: CASTSRLATPYEQYF. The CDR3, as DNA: TGTGCCAGCACCTCAAGACTAGCGACTCCCTACGAGCAGTACTTC.